The 20 T cell receptor beta chains below were found in one sample sequenced in a study of identical twins. TCRdb reprocessed the 5' RACE reads with MiXCR, giving one entry per CDR3 protein. Among some 710,000 distinct CDR3 sequences listed, 5.5% to 6.5% were seen once. The specimen was naive T cells sorted from blood. These receptors came from a man younger than 35 in good health.

This clonotype was counted at least ten times. This chain connects TRBV20-1 to TRBJ2-1; 10 bases line up with TRBD2. Germline assignment: CDR1 DFQATT and CDR2 SNEGSKA (reference sequence). Germline trimming cut 6 bases from V and 5 bases from J; bases unmatched to any gene: 7. This CDR3 has 14 amino acids. The CDR3 DNA follows: TGCAGTGCGCCACTAGCGGGACGCGACAATGAGCAGTTCTTC. Encoded protein: CSAPLAGRDNEQFF.

This clonotype was seen many times. The V gene is TRBV19, the J gene TRBJ1-1; no reliable D call. The CDR3 is 14 amino acids. Trimming stripped 2 bases from V and 5 bases from J, with 12 bases between. Germline V CDR1 and CDR2: LNHDA, SQIVND (reference sequence). The CDR3 DNA is TGTGCCAGTAGTATACCCAATGCGGGGACTGAAGCTTTCTTT. It specifies CASSIPNAGTEAFF.

This clonotype has ten or more counts. The rearrangement joins TRBV7-2 to TRBJ2-2; no clear D gene. The CDR3 loop spans 13 amino acids. The V gene lost 0 bases and the J gene lost 6 bases, with 5 bases spanning the gap. Germline CDR1 reads SGHTA; CDR2 reads FQGNSA. CDR3 loop: CASSLAGPGELFF. For the CDR3, the DNA is TGTGCCAGCAGCTTAGCAGGACCCGGGGAGCTGTTTTTT.

In the case of this clonotype: With a much larger clone just one base away, this may be a read error. The chain joins TRBV12-3 or TRBV12-4 to TRBJ2-1; D is unresolved. This CDR3 is built from 12 residues. CDR3 residues: CASSFNSNEHFF. In DNA form, the CDR3 reads TGTGCCAGCAGTTTCAACTCCAATGAGCATTTCTTC.

This clonotype was observed many times. CDR3 nucleotides: TGTGCCAGCTCTCAGATCGGGTTTGGGACAGTCAATGAGCAGTTCTTC. It is translated as CASSQIGFGTVNEQFF. The chain couples TRBV27 to TRBJ2-1, with TRBD1 matching over 7 bases. The CDR3 sequence is 16 residues long. V shed 8 bases and J 6 bases; nucleotides not matched to a gene: 16. From germline, CDR1 is MNHEY and CDR2 SMNVEV (reference sequence).

This sequence joins TRBV3-1 and TRBJ2-5; D might be TRBD2 (6 bases). The germline CDR1 and CDR2 sequences are LGHDT and YNNKEL (reference sequence). V was trimmed by 7 bases and J by 1 base, leaving 10 bases between them. CDR3 length: 13 residues. The DNA of the CDR3 is TGTGCCAGCATGGCGGGGTCCCAAGAGACCCAGTACTTC. Translating gives CASMAGSQETQYF.

This clonotype was picked up a small number of times. The chain joins TRBV3-1 to TRBJ1-1, with D unresolved. Trimming left V 0 bases short and J 0 bases short, with 5 bases between. The germline gives CDR1 LGHDT, CDR2 YNNKEL (reference sequence). This CDR3 has 14 amino acids. For the CDR3, the DNA is TGTGCCAGCAGCCAAGACCCAGTGAACACTGAAGCTTTCTTT. This encodes CASSQDPVNTEAFF.

The rearrangement links TRBV7-9 to TRBJ2-1, with D perhaps matching TRBD2 (6 bases). The CDR3 consists of 14 residues. Trimming removed 6 bases from V and 6 bases from J, with 15 bases in between. Germline CDR1 is SEHNR and CDR2 is FQNEAQ (reference sequence). The DNA of the CDR3 is TGTGCCAGCAGTATGGGGACTTACTCCAATGAGCAGTTCTTC. Residues: CASSMGTYSNEQFF.

The sample holds many counts of this clonotype. The chain links TRBV6-2 or TRBV6-3 to TRBJ2-2; D is ambiguous. This CDR3 is built from 14 residues. Germline V gene lookup returns CDR1 MNHEY and CDR2 SVGEGT. The germline V and J ends were trimmed by 1 base and 2 bases, with 5 bases remaining between them. CDR3 sequence: CASSYWLNTGELFF. The CDR3 nucleotides read TGTGCCAGCAGTTACTGGCTTAACACCGGGGAGCTGTTTTTT.

This clonotype has ten or more counts. The chain links TRBV12-3 or TRBV12-4 to TRBJ2-2, with D unclear. Trimming removed 6 bases from V and 1 base from J, with 0 bases in between. The CDR3 sequence is 11 residues long. CDR3 sequence (DNA): TGTGCCAGCAGGAACACCGGGGAGCTGTTTTTT. Its protein is CASRNTGELFF.

This clonotype was found a few times. The chain employs TRBV7-9 and TRBJ2-5; TRBD2 aligns across 13 bases. The CDR3 length is 15 residues. The V gene's germline CDR1 is SEHNR and CDR2 FQNEAQ (reference sequence). J lost 2 bases, V lost 4 bases, and 1 base had no gene match. CDR3 sequence: CASSWGLAGQETQYF. The CDR3 DNA is TGTGCCAGCAGCTGGGGACTAGCGGGACAAGAGACCCAGTACTTC.

This clonotype was found many times. The chain recombines TRBV5-1 with TRBJ2-1, with no clear D. V was shortened by 0 bases and J by 4 bases, with 14 bases between the two germline ends. This CDR3 region has 16 residues. Germline V gene sequence: CDR1 SGHRS, CDR2 YFSETQ. CDR3 nucleotides: TGCGCCAGCAGCTTGGGGCTCCAAGTCCCATACAATGAGCAGTTCTTC. Protein sequence: CASSLGLQVPYNEQFF.

This clonotype has just a few counts. V usage is TRBV6-5 and J usage is TRBJ2-1, with TRBD2 matching over 8 bases. The CDR3 has 17 amino acids. The trim removed 0 bases at V and 9 bases at J, leaving 13 bases unmatched. Germline lookup yields CDR1 MNHEY and CDR2 SVGAGI. Written as DNA, the CDR3 is TGTGCCAGCAGTTACTCGGGTCGGACTAGCTCCCCAAGTGAGCAGTTCTTC. It specifies CASSYSGRTSSPSEQFF.

On this clonotype itself: A much larger clone differs by one base, so this may be a read error. The CDR3 does not close with the conserved phenylalanine or tryptophan, likely indicating a read error. The CDR3 loop reads CASSLVRGGVEQFS. Here the CDR3 DNA reads TGCGCCAGCAGCTTGGTTCGCGGTGGAGTTGAGCAGTTCTCC. The chain carries TRBV5-1 and TRBJ2-1, with D uncertain. With 0 bases removed from V and 9 bases from J, the gap between germline ends came to 13 bases. This CDR3 has 14 residues. The germline V gene has CDR1 SGHRS and CDR2 YFSETQ.

This clonotype came up a few times. The genes are TRBV12-3 or TRBV12-4 and TRBJ1-1; weak D call: TRBD1 (5 bases). V was cut by 10 bases and J by 3 bases, with 15 bases left in between. The CDR3 loop spans 13 amino acids. CDR3 nucleotide sequence: TGTGCCACACAGTGGGGGGGGGACACTGAAGCTTTCTTT. The encoded protein is CATQWGGDTEAFF.

Written as DNA, the CDR3 is TGTGCCAGCGGCAGCGGGAGGGGCGGGGAGCTGTTTTTT. It encodes CASGSGRGGELFF. The chain uses TRBV6-2 or TRBV6-3 and TRBJ2-2; 10 bases fit TRBD2. CDR1 and CDR2 (germline): MNHEY, SVGEGT. The CDR3 length is 13 residues. V dropped 8 bases and J dropped 7; count of bases not matched to a gene: 4.

This clonotype was counted a few times. The CDR3 region has the DNA TGCAGTGCTAGCGGAGCAGGGGGCATCCCCACAGATACGCAGTATTTT. The encoded protein is CSASGAGGIPTDTQYF. This chain connects TRBV20-1 to TRBJ2-3; 8 bases are shared with TRBD1. With V trimmed by 3 bases and J by 2 bases, 10 bases remained unmatched. CDR3 size: 16 residues. The germline CDR1 and CDR2 sequences are DFQATT and SNEGSKA (reference sequence).

The chain joins TRBV25-1 to TRBJ1-6; D unclear. The V gene's germline CDR1 is MGHDK and CDR2 SYGVNS. V was cut by 0 bases and J by 7 bases, with 19 bases left in between. The CDR3 totals 18 residues. DNA for the CDR3: TGTGCCAGCAGTGAATACGCAGTGGGGATGCCAGAAAATTCACCCCTCCACTTT. This codes for CASSEYAVGMPENSPLHF.

The DNA for the CDR3 is TGCAGCGTTCGGAAGGGGGCTGGGTACCAAGAGACCCAGTACTTC. This codes for CSVRKGAGYQETQYF. The chain recombines TRBV29-1 with TRBJ2-5; 7 nucleotides line up with TRBD1. CDR1 is SQVTM and CDR2 is ANQGSEA in the germline V gene. The CDR3 extends over 15 amino acids. With 5 bases clipped from V and 0 bases from J, the junction kept 9 bases outside the gene matches.

In this sample, this clonotype turned up a few times. The chain combines TRBV30 with TRBJ2-7; D is uncertain. In germline, CDR1 is GTSNPN, CDR2 SVGIG (reference sequence). This CDR3 spans 12 amino acids. With 2 bases removed from V and 6 bases from J, the gap between germline ends came to 11 bases. As DNA, the CDR3 is TGTGCCTGGAGTCACAGTCAGTTCGAGCAGTACTTC. It is translated as CAWSHSQFEQYF.